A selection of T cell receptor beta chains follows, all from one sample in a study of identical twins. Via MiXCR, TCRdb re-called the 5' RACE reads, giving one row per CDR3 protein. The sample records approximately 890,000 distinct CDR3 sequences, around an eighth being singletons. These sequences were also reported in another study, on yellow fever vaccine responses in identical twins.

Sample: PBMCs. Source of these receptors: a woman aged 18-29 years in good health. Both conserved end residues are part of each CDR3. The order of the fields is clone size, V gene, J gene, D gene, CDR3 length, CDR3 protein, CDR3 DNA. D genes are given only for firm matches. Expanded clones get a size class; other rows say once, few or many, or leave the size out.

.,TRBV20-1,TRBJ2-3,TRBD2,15,CSARTASGNPDTQYF,TGCAGTGCTAGAACGGCTAGCGGGAATCCAGATACGCAGTATTTT
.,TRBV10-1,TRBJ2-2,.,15,CASSDLAWGTGELFF,TGCGCCAGCAGTGACCTAGCTTGGGGGACCGGGGAGCTGTTTTTT
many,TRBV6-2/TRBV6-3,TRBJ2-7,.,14,CASARSLLVHEQYF,TGTGCCAGCGCCCGCTCCCTTCTAGTCCACGAGCAGTACTTC
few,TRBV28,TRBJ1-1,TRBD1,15,CASRGEGTGYVEAFF,TGTGCCAGCAGGGGAGAGGGGACAGGGTATGTTGAAGCTTTCTTT
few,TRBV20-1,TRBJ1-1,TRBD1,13,CSVSGQGGPEAFF,TGCAGTGTATCGGGACAGGGTGGCCCTGAAGCTTTCTTT
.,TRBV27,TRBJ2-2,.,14,CASRRGRDTGELFF,TGTGCCAGCAGACGGGGGCGGGACACCGGGGAGCTGTTTTTT
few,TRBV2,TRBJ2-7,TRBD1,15,CASRPRQGTSYEQYF,TGTGCCAGCAGACCACGACAGGGCACCTCCTACGAGCAGTACTTC
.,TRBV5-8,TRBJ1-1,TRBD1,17,CASSKGQGATSRTEAFF,TGTGCCAGCAGCAAAGGACAGGGGGCTACCAGTAGAACTGAAGCTTTCTTT
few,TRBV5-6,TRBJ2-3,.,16,CASSLYGSVFSDTQYF,TGTGCCAGCAGCTTGTACGGGTCCGTTTTTTCAGATACGCAGTATTTT
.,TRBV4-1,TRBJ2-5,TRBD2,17,CASSQDHTGGPRETQYF,TGCGCCAGCAGCCAAGATCACACGGGAGGCCCTCGTGAGACCCAGTACTTC
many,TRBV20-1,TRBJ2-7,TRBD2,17,CSAREFRTSGHSYEQYF,TGCAGTGCTAGAGAGTTTCGGACTAGCGGCCACTCCTACGAGCAGTACTTC
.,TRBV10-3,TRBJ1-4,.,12,CAISPGAEKLFF,TGTGCCATCAGTCCCGGGGCTGAAAAACTGTTTTTT
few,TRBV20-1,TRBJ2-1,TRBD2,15,CSARAGTSRIYEQFF,TGCAGTGCTAGGGCCGGGACTAGTCGTATCTATGAGCAGTTCTTC
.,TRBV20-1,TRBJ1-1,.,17,CSASRGGGVGMNTEAFF,TGCAGTGCTAGTAGAGGGGGTGGGGTGGGGATGAACACTGAAGCTTTCTTT
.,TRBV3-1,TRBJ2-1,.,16,CASSQDWLTSNNEQFF,TGTGCCAGCAGCCAAGATTGGCTTACCAGTAACAATGAGCAGTTCTTC
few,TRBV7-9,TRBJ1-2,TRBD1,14,CASSPTGERNGYTF,TGTGCCAGCAGCCCCACAGGGGAGAGGAATGGCTACACCTTC
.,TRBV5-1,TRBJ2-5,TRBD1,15,CASSETGSQRETQYF,TGCGCCAGCAGCGAGACAGGGAGTCAGAGAGAGACCCAGTACTTC
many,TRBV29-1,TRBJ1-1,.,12,CSVEDYRGEAFF,TGCAGCGTTGAAGATTATCGGGGTGAAGCTTTCTTT
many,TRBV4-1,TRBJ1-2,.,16,CASSQWAHFPDYGYTF,TGCGCCAGCAGCCAATGGGCCCATTTCCCGGACTATGGCTACACCTTC
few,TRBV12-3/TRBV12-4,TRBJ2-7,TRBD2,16,CASSLGLAAISYEQYF,TGTGCCAGCAGTTTAGGACTAGCCGCAATCTCCTACGAGCAGTACTTC
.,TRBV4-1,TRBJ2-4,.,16,CASSQDGGGPGNIQYF,TGCGCCAGCAGCCAAGACGGGGGCGGGCCGGGAAACATTCAGTACTTC
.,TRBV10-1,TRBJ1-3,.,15,CAKPNRDADGNTIYF,TGCGCCAAACCTAACAGGGATGCAGATGGAAACACCATATATTTT
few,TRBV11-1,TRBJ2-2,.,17,CASSLVSYTMNTGELFF,TGTGCCAGCAGCTTGGTATCATATACCATGAACACCGGGGAGCTGTTTTTT
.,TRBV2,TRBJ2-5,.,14,CASSGPGGRETQYF,TGTGCCAGCAGTGGCCCCGGGGGCCGGGAGACCCAGTACTTC
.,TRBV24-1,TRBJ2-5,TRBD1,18,CATSDRSGGQGGRETQYF,TGTGCCACCAGTGACAGATCTGGAGGACAGGGGGGGAGAGAGACCCAGTACTTC
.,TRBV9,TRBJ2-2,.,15,CASSVEGRKTGELFF,TGTGCCAGCAGCGTAGAGGGCAGGAAGACCGGGGAGCTGTTTTTT
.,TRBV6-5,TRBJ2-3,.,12,CASRSGDRTQYF,TGTGCCAGCAGGAGCGGGGACAGAACGCAGTATTTT
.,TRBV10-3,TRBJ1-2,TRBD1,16,CAISEPRQGLGNGYTF,TGTGCCATCAGTGAGCCCAGACAGGGTTTGGGGAATGGCTACACCTTC
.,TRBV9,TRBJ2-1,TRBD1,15,CASSTRTGAYNEQFF,TGTGCCAGCAGCACCCGGACAGGGGCCTACAATGAGCAGTTCTTC
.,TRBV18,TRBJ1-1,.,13,CASSPQEQSEAFF,TGTGCCAGCTCACCACAGGAACAGAGTGAAGCTTTCTTT
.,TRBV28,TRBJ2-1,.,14,CASSLVGLTNEQFF,TGTGCCAGCAGTTTAGTTGGCCTTACCAATGAGCAGTTCTTC
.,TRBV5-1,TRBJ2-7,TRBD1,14,CASSLIGTAYEQYF,TGCGCCAGCAGCTTGATTGGGACAGCCTACGAGCAGTACTTC
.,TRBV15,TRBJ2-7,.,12,CATSRDKYEQYF,TGTGCCACCAGCAGAGACAAATACGAGCAGTACTTC